The 27 T cell receptor beta chains given below trace back to one sample, sequenced in a study of blood T cell repertoires in COVID-19. Method: immunoSEQ multiplex PCR; TCRdb's copy keeps in-frame clones and lacks some. This sample has over 250,000 clones, with roughly 86% found just once. Material: PBMCs or T cells enriched from blood (not recorded which). The origin of the receptors is a woman aged 18-30 years who had recovered from COVID-19.

This chain uses TRBV30 with TRBJ1-1; TRBD1 might be the D (5 bases). This CDR3 has 13 amino acids. Germline CDR1 GTSNPN, CDR2 SVGIG (reference sequence). The germline V and J ends were trimmed by 3 bases and 4 bases, with 12 bases remaining between them. CDR3 sequence (DNA): TGTGCCTGGAGCAGGGATGGGGCCACTGAAGCTTTCTTT. Translation: CAWSRDGATEAFF.

The J gene is TRBJ1-3, the V gene TRBV28; the D is unclear. Germline values: CDR1 MDHEN, CDR2 SYDVKM. CDR3 length: 15 residues. Trimming removed 2 bases at V and 2 bases at J, with 10 bases between. The CDR3 DNA is TGTGCCAGCAGTTTACCTCCAGGCGCTGGAAACACCATATATTTT. It yields the protein CASSLPPGAGNTIYF.

The genes are TRBV19 and TRBJ2-1; 12 nucleotides match TRBD2. Per germline, CDR1 LNHDA and CDR2 SQIVND (reference sequence). V lost 4 bases to trimming and J lost 9 bases; unmatched junction nucleotides: 10. The CDR3 extends over 16 amino acids. The CDR3 DNA reads TGTGCCAGTAGTAAGCCCACGACTAGCGGGGGTTCTGAGCAGTTCTTC. This translates into CASSKPTTSGGSEQFF.

This chain joins TRBV28 and TRBJ1-2; D is undetermined. The germline gives CDR1 MDHEN, CDR2 SYDVKM. The V end lost 6 bases, the J end lost 8 bases, and 22 bases lay between the germline ends. This CDR3 contains 15 residues. CDR3 DNA: TGTGCCAGCAGCCGAGAGGGCTACTCTAAGGAGGGCTACACCTTC. Translating it yields CASSREGYSKEGYTF.

The chain is built from TRBV21-1 and TRBJ1-4; TRBD1 is the table's D call, not checked against the DNA. TRBV21-1 constitutes a pseudogene. The CDR3 spans 15 residues. CDR3: CASNVGQGQREKLFF. The CDR3 DNA follows: TGTGCCAGCAACGTAGGACAGGGCCAAAGAGAAAAACTGTTTTTT.

The chain couples TRBV10-1 to TRBJ2-1, with 8 bases lining up with TRBD2. The CDR3 sequence is 15 residues long. V lost 2 bases to trimming and J lost 2 bases; unmatched junction nucleotides: 2. From germline, CDR1 is WNHNN and CDR2 SYGVQD (reference sequence). CDR3 amino acids: CASSEGLAPYNEQFF. The CDR3 region has the DNA TGCGCCAGCAGTGAGGGACTAGCACCCTACAATGAGCAGTTCTTC.

The CDR3 here is CASRQDRGLPYEQYF. The CDR3 region has the DNA TGTGCCAGCAGACAGGACAGGGGGCTGCCCTACGAGCAGTACTTC. The chain links TRBV2 to TRBJ2-7; 11 bases line up with TRBD1. V gave up 6 bases and J gave up 2 bases; unmatched junction bases: 6. This CDR3 has 15 residues. Germline CDR1 and CDR2: SNHLY and FYNNEI.

The chain joins TRBV27 to TRBJ2-1; the match to TRBD2 covers 9 bases. J was trimmed by 2 bases and V by 4 bases; bases with no gene match: 9. The length of the CDR3 is 17 residues. The germline V gene encodes CDR1 MNHEY and CDR2 SMNVEV (reference sequence). The CDR3 nucleotides read TGTGCCAGCAGTTCACAAGGACTAGCGCCCCCCTACAATGAGCAGTTCTTC. As protein: CASSSQGLAPPYNEQFF.

This chain connects TRBV30 to TRBJ1-2; 8 bases align to TRBD1. Unmatched junction bases numbered 12, after V lost 2 bases and J lost 4 bases. The CDR3 is 16 residues long. CDR1 and CDR2 from the germline V gene are GTSNPN and SVGIG (reference sequence). CDR3 loop: CAWSKDGQGWVYGYTF. CDR3 nucleotide sequence: TGTGCCTGGAGTAAGGATGGACAGGGATGGGTCTATGGCTACACCTTC.

This chain links TRBV5-5 with TRBJ1-5; no reliable D call. The germline V gene has CDR1 SGHKS and CDR2 YYEKEE (reference sequence). CDR3 size: 16 residues. V lost 2 bases to trimming and J lost 5 bases, with 17 bases between them. The CDR3 DNA sequence: TGTGCCAGCAGCTTAGGTGAACTAGGGTGGTATCAGCCCCAGCATTTT. Protein sequence: CASSLGELGWYQPQHF.

The chain recombines TRBV9 with TRBJ1-1, with D maybe TRBD1 (5 bases). The germline V gene encodes CDR1 SGDLS and CDR2 YYNGEE. This CDR3 has 14 amino acids. V was shortened by 4 bases and J by 4 bases, with 14 bases between the two germline ends. CDR3 coding DNA: TGTGCCAGCAGCCCATCCAGGGTGGTCACTGAAGCTTTCTTT. It is translated as CASSPSRVVTEAFF.

The chain carries TRBV4-2 and TRBJ2-3; D not certain. The CDR3 runs 14 residues. V was cut by 4 bases and J by 5 bases, with 13 bases left in between. Germline CDR1 is LGHNA and CDR2 is YNFKEQ. CDR3 bases: TGTGCCAGCAGCCCCCCAAGCGCTCTAGATACGCAGTATTTT. Encoded protein: CASSPPSALDTQYF.

The CDR3 coding sequence is TGTGCCAGCAGCTTAGATCTGACAGGACCCTTTTGGGGCTACACCTTC. Its protein is CASSLDLTGPFWGYTF. The J gene is TRBJ1-2, the V gene TRBV11-2, with D possibly TRBD1 on 6 matching bases. The CDR3 consists of 16 residues. Germline V gene data show CDR1 as SGHAT and CDR2 as FQNNGV. Trimming shortened V by 0 bases and J by 8 bases, and 19 bases separated the two germline ends. The full variable domain, rest sourced from reference TRBV11-2 and TRBJ1-2, is EAGVAQSPRYKIIEKRQSVAFWCNPISGHATLYWYQQILGQGPKLLIQFQNNGVVDDSQLPKDRFSAERLKGVDSTLKIQPAKLEDSAVYLCASSLDLTGPFWGYTFGSGTRLTVV.

The chain recombines TRBV29-1 with TRBJ1-3, with D possibly TRBD1 on 6 matching bases. V lost 4 bases and J 1 base, leaving 11 bases between the germline ends. This CDR3 region has 14 residues. Per the germline V gene, CDR1 is SQVTM and CDR2 is ANQGSEA. CDR3 sequence (DNA): TGCAGCGTTGCGCCAGGGGCGTCTGGAAACACCATATATTTT. Amino acid sequence: CSVAPGASGNTIYF.

The chain carries TRBV11-3 and TRBJ2-1; TRBD2 aligns across 7 bases. Trimming at V came to 5 bases and at J to 8 bases, leaving 12 bases not matched to a gene. This CDR3 comprises 15 residues. Germline assignment: CDR1 SGHNT and CDR2 YENEEA. CDR3 sequence reads: CASSPRMRAGDEQFF. CDR3 sequence (DNA): TGTGCCAGCAGCCCTCGTATGCGGGCGGGGGATGAGCAGTTCTTC.

This sequence joins TRBV4-1 and TRBJ2-7; D gene uncertain. CDR3 length: 13 residues. Trimming took 0 bases from V and 7 from J, leaving 10 bases between them. Germline CDR1 MGHRA, CDR2 YSYEKL. This CDR3 reads CASSQDLLREQYF. CDR3 nucleotides: TGCGCCAGCAGCCAAGATTTACTAAGGGAGCAGTACTTC.

V gene TRBV24-1 combines with J gene TRBJ1-3, with 10 bases lining up with TRBD1. Germline lookup yields CDR1 KGHDR and CDR2 SFDVKD. CDR3 length: 17 residues. Germline trimming cut 0 bases from V and 4 bases from J; bases unmatched to any gene: 5. This CDR3 is CATSDLGTGAYGNTIYF. The CDR3, as DNA: TGTGCCACCAGTGATTTGGGGACAGGGGCTTACGGAAACACCATATATTTT.

This chain joins TRBV19 and TRBJ1-1; possible D gene TRBD1, 5 bases. Between the trimmed V and J ends, which lost 5 bases and 5 bases, there was a span of 12 bases. This CDR3 has 13 amino acids. CDR1 is LNHDA and CDR2 is SQIVND in the germline V gene (reference sequence). The CDR3 DNA follows: TGTGCCAGTAGTCCGGGGGTCGGGACTGAAGCTTTCTTT. This gives the protein CASSPGVGTEAFF.

The V and J genes are TRBV12-3 or TRBV12-4 and TRBJ1-2; D is unclear. This CDR3 has 12 amino acids. The germline V and J ends were trimmed by 2 bases and 3 bases, with 4 bases remaining between them. The CDR3 here is CASSLSDYGYTF. CDR3 nucleotide sequence: TGTGCCAGCAGTTTATCTGACTATGGCTACACCTTC.

The genes are TRBV4-1 and TRBJ2-2, with D perhaps matching TRBD1 (5 bases). CDR1 is MGHRA and CDR2 is YSYEKL in the germline V gene. V was cut by 0 bases and J by 4 bases, with 15 bases left in between. This CDR3 has 17 residues. The chain's CDR3 is CASSQDLAGNPTGELFF. The CDR3 nucleotides are TGCGCCAGCAGCCAAGATTTGGCAGGGAATCCCACCGGGGAGCTGTTTTTT.

The rearrangement links TRBV30 to TRBJ1-2; TRBD1 aligns across 7 bases. V lost 5 bases and J lost 2; bases outside the gene matches: 5. This CDR3 comprises 13 residues. CDR1 is GTSNPN and CDR2 is SVGIG in the germline V gene (reference sequence). DNA of the CDR3: TGTGCCTGGGGGTCAGGGGGGAACTATGGCTACACCTTC. Its translation is CAWGSGGNYGYTF.

V and J are TRBV5-4 and TRBJ2-2; possibly TRBD1 for D (6 bases). The CDR3 loop spans 16 amino acids. Germline V gives CDR1 SGHNT, CDR2 YYREEE (reference sequence). V lost 0 bases to trimming and J lost 0 bases, with 9 bases between them. CDR3 protein: CASSLGRTANTGELFF. The CDR3 coding sequence is TGTGCCAGCAGCTTGGGGCGGACAGCGAACACCGGGGAGCTGTTTTTT. Using reference TRBV5-4 and TRBJ2-2 for the parts outside the CDR3, the full variable domain is ETGVTQSPTHLIKTRGQQVTLRCSSQSGHNTVSWYQQALGQGPQFIFQYYREEENGRGNFPPRFSGLQFPNYSSELNVNALELDDSALYLCASSLGRTANTGELFFGEGSRLTVL.

This clone came up a few times. The chain carries TRBV7-9 and TRBJ2-7; no firm D call. In germline, CDR1 is SEHNR, CDR2 FQNEAQ (reference sequence). The CDR3 totals 14 residues. The germline V and J ends were trimmed by 0 bases and 4 bases, with 10 bases remaining between them. The CDR3 is CASSLALLQYEQYF. CDR3 nucleotides: TGTGCCAGCAGCTTAGCGCTCCTACAGTACGAGCAGTACTTC.

The J gene is TRBJ2-3, the V gene TRBV6-5; D uncertain. Trimming took 5 bases from V and 0 from J, leaving 9 bases between them. The V gene's germline CDR1 is MNHEY and CDR2 SVGAGI. The CDR3 length is 14 residues. CDR3 sequence: CASSPLTSTDTQYF. The CDR3 DNA is TGTGCCAGCAGTCCTCTGACTAGCACAGATACGCAGTATTTT.

The chain recombines TRBV6-6 with TRBJ1-2; 8 bases agree with TRBD1. Germline trimming cut 6 bases from V and 5 bases from J; bases unmatched to any gene: 5. The germline V gene encodes CDR1 MNHNY and CDR2 SVGAGI (reference sequence). This CDR3 has 13 residues. The CDR3 is CASSPDRGYGYTF. CDR3 coding DNA: TGTGCCAGCAGCCCCGACAGGGGTTATGGCTACACCTTC.

This clone was seen only once. The J gene is TRBJ1-1, the V gene TRBV5-1; tentative D call: TRBD1 (5 bases). From germline, CDR1 is SGHRS and CDR2 YFSETQ. The V end was cut by 3 bases, the J end by 3 bases, with 12 bases between. CDR3 length equals 14 residues. CDR3: CASSSGVEDTEAFF. The CDR3 DNA reads TGCGCCAGCAGCTCGGGGGTGGAGGACACTGAAGCTTTCTTT.

In the case of this clone: Other DNA variants within this sample encode the same CDR3. The chain has TRBV2 and TRBJ1-5; 7 nucleotides agree with TRBD1. CDR3 length equals 15 residues. The ends lost 7 bases at V and 5 bases at J; junction bases unmatched: 11. CDR1 and CDR2 (germline): SNHLY, FYNNEI. The CDR3 nucleotides read TGTGCCAGCACCTCAACAGGGGTCGGCGATCAGCCCCAGCATTTT. Amino acid sequence: CASTSTGVGDQPQHF.